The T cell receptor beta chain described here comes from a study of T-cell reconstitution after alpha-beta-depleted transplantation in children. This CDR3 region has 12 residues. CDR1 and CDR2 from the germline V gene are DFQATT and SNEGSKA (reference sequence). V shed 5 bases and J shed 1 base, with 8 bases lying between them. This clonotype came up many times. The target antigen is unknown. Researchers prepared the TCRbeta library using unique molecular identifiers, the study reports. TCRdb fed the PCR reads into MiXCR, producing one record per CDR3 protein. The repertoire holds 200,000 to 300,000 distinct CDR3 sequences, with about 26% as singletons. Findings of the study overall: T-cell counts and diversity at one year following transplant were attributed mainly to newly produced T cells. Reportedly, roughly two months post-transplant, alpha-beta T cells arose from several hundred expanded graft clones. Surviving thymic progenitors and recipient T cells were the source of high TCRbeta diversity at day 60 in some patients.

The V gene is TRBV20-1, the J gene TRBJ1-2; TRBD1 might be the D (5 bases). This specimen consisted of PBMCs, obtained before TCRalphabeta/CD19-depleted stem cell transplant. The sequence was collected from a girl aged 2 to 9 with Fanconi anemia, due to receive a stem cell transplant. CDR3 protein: CSAGDHNYGYTF. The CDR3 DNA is TGCAGTGCTGGGGACCATAACTATGGCTACACCTTC.